Following are 12 T cell receptor beta chains from one sample sequenced in a study of shared clonotypes between healthy human individuals. Clones were read by immunoSEQ multiplex PCR, and TCRdb kept only the in-frame ones, dropping some. The sample shows about 680,000 clones, roughly 70% of them seen only once. The sequenced sample consisted of memory CD4+ T cells sorted from blood. This sample's subset: CD45RA-negative fraction. The source of these receptors is a woman in her twenties or thirties in good health.

The chain recombines TRBV5-6 with TRBJ2-7, with 7 bases identical to TRBD1. This CDR3 has 13 amino acids. Trimming cost V 5 bases and J 4 bases; bases outside gene matches: 6. Germline assignment: CDR1 SGHDT and CDR2 YYEEEE. The CDR3 DNA is TGTGCCAGCAGTCATAGGGGGCTTTACGAGCAGTACTTC. This translates into CASSHRGLYEQYF.

The chain has TRBV20-1 and TRBJ1-2; D not certain. V lost 3 bases and J 10 bases, leaving 12 bases between the germline ends. CDR1 and CDR2 from the germline V gene are DFQATT and SNEGSKA (reference sequence). This CDR3 contains 11 residues. In DNA, the CDR3 is TGCAGTGCTAGGGAGGGAGGTGACTACACCTTC. It yields the protein CSAREGGDYTF.

To note about this clone: At the DNA level, this CDR3 is encoded by other sequences in the same sample as well. The chain joins TRBV5-1 to TRBJ2-3; 8 bases line up with TRBD1. This CDR3 comprises 14 residues. J gave up 5 bases and V 4 bases, and 6 bases lay outside the gene matches. From germline, CDR1 is SGHRS and CDR2 YFSETQ. The CDR3 is CASSLGQGLDTQYF. CDR3 DNA: TGCGCCAGCAGCCTCGGACAGGGTTTAGATACGCAGTATTTT. The full variable domain, completed using reference TRBV5-1 and TRBJ2-3, is KAGVTQTPRYLIKTRGQQVTLSCSPISGHRSVSWYQQTPGQGLQFLFEYFSETQRNKGNFPGRFSGRQFSNSRSEMNVSTLELGDSALYLCASSLGQGLDTQYFGPGTRLTVL.

CDR3 residues: CASSRQSGQGTEAFF. CDR3 DNA sequence: TGTGCCAGCAGCCGCCAGTCCGGGCAGGGAACTGAAGCTTTCTTT. The V and J genes are TRBV14 and TRBJ1-1; possible D gene TRBD1, 5 bases. V gave up 4 bases and J gave up 5 bases, with 17 bases separating them. Germline V gene sequence: CDR1 SGHDN, CDR2 FVKESK. The CDR3 runs 15 residues.

Only a few counts were recorded for this clone. This sequence joins TRBV6-1 and TRBJ1-5; D uncertain. This CDR3 comprises 14 residues. CDR1 and CDR2 (germline): MNHNS, SASEGT. V was clipped by 5 bases and J by 6 bases, with 14 bases between them. In nucleotides, the CDR3 is TGTGCCAGCAGTCCTCCGCAGGATGGTCAGCCCCAGCATTTT. Translating it yields CASSPPQDGQPQHF.

This chain joins TRBV2 and TRBJ2-7, with D possibly being TRBD1 (5 bases). CDR1 is SNHLY and CDR2 is FYNNEI in the germline V gene. The CDR3 is 14 residues long. V dropped 5 bases and J dropped 2 bases, with 13 bases sitting between them. CDR3: CASSLQVGPYEQYF. As DNA, the CDR3 is TGTGCCAGCAGTTTACAGGTTGGGCCCTACGAGCAGTACTTC.

J is TRBJ2-2 and V is TRBV7-9; 9 nucleotides match TRBD2. The junction had 10 bases not matched to a gene; V was cut back by 10 bases and J by 4 bases. The length of the CDR3 is 15 residues. Germline loops: CDR1 SEHNR, CDR2 FQNEAQ (reference sequence). CDR3 nucleotides: TGTGCCACCCTCAAGCGGGAGGATACCACCGGGGAGCTGTTTTTT. Translated, it gives CATLKREDTTGELFF.

Points on this clone: This sample includes further DNA sequences coding for the same CDR3. The V call is TRBV5-5, the J call TRBJ1-5; D ambiguous. From germline, CDR1 is SGHKS and CDR2 YYEKEE (reference sequence). This CDR3 spans 13 amino acids. Trimming stripped 2 bases from V and 4 bases from J, with 7 bases between. CDR3 protein: CASSLDSNQPQHF. DNA of the CDR3: TGTGCCAGCAGCTTAGACTCAAATCAGCCCCAGCATTTT.

The V gene is TRBV6-1, the J gene TRBJ2-7, with TRBD1 as a possible D gene (7 bases). Trimming took off 6 bases at V and 3 bases at J, with 18 bases between the two ends. The CDR3 loop spans 15 amino acids. CDR1 and CDR2 (germline): MNHNS, SASEGT. The CDR3 spells CASSLRGVMGYEQYF. CDR3 in DNA: TGTGCCAGCAGCCTCAGGGGGGTTATGGGCTACGAGCAGTACTTC.

The chain has TRBV5-1 and TRBJ2-7; D may be TRBD1 (5 bases). Trimming took off 5 bases at V and 5 bases at J, with 11 bases between the two ends. The CDR3 totals 12 residues. Looked up from germline, CDR1 is SGHRS and CDR2 is YFSETQ. In nucleotides, the CDR3 is TGCGCCAGCAGGAAGGAAGGGGACGAGCAGTACTTC. It yields the protein CASRKEGDEQYF.

V is TRBV5-1 and J is TRBJ2-3, with 7 bases that match TRBD1. CDR3 length: 15 residues. Germline V gives CDR1 SGHRS, CDR2 YFSETQ. The trim removed 4 bases at V and 4 bases at J, leaving 9 bases unmatched. The CDR3 DNA reads TGCGCCAGCAGCAGGACAGGCGGACCCGCAGATACGCAGTATTTT. It translates to CASSRTGGPADTQYF.

This clone was seen once. The chain links TRBV11-2 to TRBJ2-7; D remains ambiguous. CDR1 SGHAT and CDR2 FQNNGV come from the germline V gene. V was shortened by 4 bases and J by 7 bases, with 17 bases between the two germline ends. The CDR3 runs to 14 residues. CDR3 region: CASSSVGGFGEQYF. CDR3 nucleotide sequence: TGTGCCAGCAGCTCGGTCGGCGGATTTGGAGAGCAGTACTTC.